The T cell receptor (beta chain) under discussion was sequenced for a study of blood T cells in healthy people across ages. Germline assignment: CDR1 LNHNV and CDR2 YYDKDF (reference sequence). CDR3 size: 17 residues. For this clonotype: Compared with germline, one end of the junction differs, possibly owing to a read error.

Primers used in a second PCR of roughly 6 to 12 cycles were a sample-barcoded 5' primer and a J-beta primer mix. Using its own MiXCR run on the 5' RACE reads, TCRdb lists one record per CDR3 protein. Counted here are around 800,000 distinct CDR3 sequences, under 45% occurring once; the ten biggest clones make up roughly a fifth. The chain recombines TRBV15 with TRBJ2-5; D possibly corresponds to TRBD1 (5 bases). The sample was blood. This TCR derives from a man in his 60s in good health. The CDR3 protein is CTTSRDLKVGQGETQYF. The CDR3 DNA follows: TGTACCACCAGCAGAGATTTAAAGGTCGGGCAGGGAGAGACCCAGTACTTC.